This T cell receptor beta chain was recovered during a study of STAT3 mutations in large granular lymphocyte leukemia. Background on the study: Immunosuppressive therapy was given to more than half of T-LGLL patients. Study-level findings and limits: After therapy, about 35% of the 18 patients switched clonotypes, all new clones STAT3 wild type. Samples missed the first appearance of the clone. In several patients, dominant TCR clone burden exceeded STAT3 mutant burden, suggesting STAT3 mutation arose secondarily. At least one immunodominant TCR beta clonotype appeared in every T-cell large granular lymphocyte leukemia patient.

Concerning this clone itself: What it recognizes is unknown.

CDR1 and CDR2 from the germline V gene are GTSNPN and SVGIG (reference sequence). Deletions cut 1 base from V and 3 bases from J, with 13 bases between. This CDR3 contains 16 residues. Sequenced by immunoSEQ multiplex PCR; TCRdb stores in-frame clones only, minus some. Among just over 5,000 clones listed, about two thirds were seen once. This rearrangement joins TRBV30 to TRBJ1-6; maybe TRBD1 (6 bases). The sample taken for sequencing was PBMCs. The receptor was isolated from a human donor with T large granular lymphocyte leukemia. Some clones in this sample may be carry-over from other donors' samples. The CDR3 bases are TGTGCCTGGAGTGAAGACAGGCATCGCTATAATTCACCCCTCCACTTT. The encoded protein is CAWSEDRHRYNSPLHF.